The 20 T cell receptor beta chains below come from one sample, sequenced in a study of blood T cell repertoires in COVID-19. Generated by immunoSEQ multiplex PCR, the TCRdb table keeps only in-frame clones and is missing some. This sample yields some 170,000 clones, of which about 84% are seen a single time; approximately 5.4% belongs to the top ten. Input material: PBMCs or T cells enriched from blood (not recorded which). All receptors derive from a man aged 40-55 years who had recovered from COVID-19.

The V call is TRBV9, the J call TRBJ2-7; 12 bases match TRBD2. The germline gives CDR1 SGDLS, CDR2 YYNGEE. The junction had 8 bases not matched to a gene; V was cut back by 3 bases and J by 7 bases. The CDR3 has 15 amino acids. CDR3 in amino acids: CASSDNGLAGNEQYF. CDR3 DNA sequence: TGTGCCAGCAGCGACAATGGACTAGCGGGGAATGAGCAGTACTTC.

The J gene is TRBJ2-3, the V gene TRBV10-3, with 9 positions matching TRBD1. V gave up 8 bases and J gave up 5 bases; unmatched junction bases: 5. The CDR3 consists of 13 residues. Germline CDR1 reads ENHRY; CDR2 reads SYGVKD. CDR3 loop: CAIAPGQGDTQYF. The CDR3 region has the DNA TGTGCCATCGCCCCGGGACAGGGAGATACGCAGTATTTT.

The chain combines TRBV5-8 with TRBJ1-3; maybe TRBD1 (6 bases). Trimming cost V 4 bases and J 2 bases, with 19 bases left between them. This CDR3 has 17 residues. From germline, CDR1 is SGHTS and CDR2 YDEGEE. This chain's CDR3 is CASSLGRGRGTGNTIYF. CDR3 bases: TGTGCCAGCAGCCTTGGACGGGGGAGGGGGACTGGAAACACCATATATTTT.

The rearrangement uses TRBV4-1 and TRBJ1-2; D not resolved. Germline V gene data show CDR1 as MGHRA and CDR2 as YSYEKL. The V gene lost 0 bases and the J gene lost 0 bases, with 8 bases spanning the gap. The CDR3 is 15 amino acids. The CDR3 region has the DNA TGCGCCAGCAGCCAAGATTTGGGCACTAACTATGGCTACACCTTC. It is translated as CASSQDLGTNYGYTF.

The chain links TRBV11-3 to TRBJ2-1; 11 bases agree with TRBD2. Trimming took 11 bases from V and 10 from J; bases not matched to a gene: 10. CDR3 length: 13 amino acids. The germline V gene encodes CDR1 SGHNT and CDR2 YENEEA. CDR3 coding DNA: TGTGCCTGTGGGCTAGCGGGGGGAAGGGAGCAGTTCTTC. This encodes CACGLAGGREQFF.

The V call is TRBV2, the J call TRBJ1-2; D may be TRBD1 (5 bases). Germline V lookup: CDR1 SNHLY, CDR2 FYNNEI. V lost 7 bases and J lost 7, with 13 bases in between. This CDR3 region has 12 residues. In DNA, the CDR3 is TGTGCCAGCACCGAGTTGGGGCTTGGCTACACCTTC. It is translated as CASTELGLGYTF.

The chain has TRBV19 and TRBJ1-1; D uncertain. The CDR3 length is 13 residues. The germline V and J ends were trimmed by 7 bases and 0 bases, with 9 bases remaining between them. Germline V gene sequence: CDR1 LNHDA, CDR2 SQIVND (reference sequence). The DNA for the CDR3 is TGTGCCAGTAATATCGCGGTGAACACTGAAGCTTTCTTT. Translated: CASNIAVNTEAFF. The complete variable domain, with remaining parts taken from reference TRBV19 and TRBJ1-1, reads DGGITQSPKYLFRKEGQNVTLSCEQNLNHDAMYWYRQDPGQGLRLIYYSQIVNDFQKGDIAEGYSVSREKKESFPLTVTSAQKNPTAFYLCASNIAVNTEAFFGQGTRLTVV.

V is TRBV7-2 and J is TRBJ1-2; 8 nucleotides match TRBD1. This CDR3 is 15 amino acids long. Germline V lookup: CDR1 SGHTA, CDR2 FQGNSA. Trimming took 2 bases from V and 7 from J; bases not matched to a gene: 9. The chain's CDR3 is CASSLTGGGGGGYTF. The CDR3 nucleotides are TGTGCCAGCAGCTTAACAGGGGGTGGTGGAGGTGGCTACACCTTC.

The V and J genes are TRBV7-3 and TRBJ1-4; TRBD1 matches at 10 bases. Germline V CDR1 and CDR2: SGHTA, FQGTGA. The trim removed 7 bases at V and 8 bases at J, leaving 10 bases unmatched. CDR3 length: 15 residues. CDR3 DNA: TGTGCCAGCACAATAGGACAGGGGGTACGGGAAAAACTGTTTTTT. Protein: CASTIGQGVREKLFF.

V usage is TRBV29-1 and J usage is TRBJ1-2; 7 positions match TRBD1. Germline V lookup: CDR1 SQVTM, CDR2 ANQGSEA. CDR3 length: 11 amino acids. Germline trimming cut 6 bases from V and 2 bases from J; bases unmatched to any gene: 0. CDR3 sequence: CSVGQNYGYTF. CDR3 DNA sequence: TGCAGCGTGGGACAGAACTATGGCTACACCTTC.

This chain connects TRBV7-7 to TRBJ2-2; the D gene is possibly TRBD1 (5 bases). In germline, CDR1 is SSHAT, CDR2 FNYEAQ (reference sequence). The CDR3 runs to 15 residues. V lost 1 base and J lost 6, with 12 bases in between. The CDR3: CASSLEGTGAGELFF. The CDR3 DNA reads as TGTGCCAGCAGCTTAGAGGGAACAGGAGCCGGGGAGCTGTTTTTT.

J is TRBJ2-5 and V is TRBV20-1; TRBD1 might be the D (5 bases). The length of the CDR3 is 15 residues. Germline-derived CDR1 and CDR2 are DFQATT and SNEGSKA (reference sequence). V was shortened by 3 bases and J by 5 bases, with 19 bases between the two germline ends. CDR3 protein: CSASKGATASETQYF. The CDR3 nucleotides read TGCAGTGCTAGTAAAGGGGCCACCGCAAGCGAGACCCAGTACTTC.

The chain uses TRBV19 and TRBJ1-4, with D maybe TRBD1 (6 bases). Germline values: CDR1 LNHDA, CDR2 SQIVND (reference sequence). This CDR3 is 18 amino acids long. Trimming pared 11 bases from V and 6 bases from J, leaving 31 bases between. CDR3 sequence (DNA): TGTGCCCGTCGGCCCCGGGGGCGGGGGGCGTCGGAGGATGAAAAACTGTTTTTT. Translated, it gives CARRPRGRGASEDEKLFF.

CDR3 region: CASSKGGGDPTFYEQYV. In DNA, the CDR3 is TGTGCCAGCAGCAAAGGGGGAGGGGACCCGACCTTTTACGAGCAGTACGTC. The chain combines TRBV21-1 with TRBJ2-7; the table names TRBD2, a call not compared with the DNA. TRBV21-1 has pseudogene status. The CDR3 contains 17 residues.

This chain joins TRBV7-8 and TRBJ1-1; tentative D call: TRBD1 (5 bases). V lost 4 bases to trimming and J lost 1 base, with 10 bases between them. The CDR3 consists of 14 residues. Germline CDR1 and CDR2: SGHVS and FQNEAQ. CDR3 nucleotide sequence: TGTGCCAGCAGCTGGGGAAGGGGGAACACTGAAGCTTTCTTT. Its translation is CASSWGRGNTEAFF.

The chain joins TRBV5-1 to TRBJ1-2; maybe TRBD1 (5 bases). Germline V gene data show CDR1 as SGHRS and CDR2 as YFSETQ. The CDR3 is made up of 13 amino acids. The ends were cut back, 4 bases at V and 0 bases at J, with 7 bases in the middle. CDR3 sequence (DNA): TGCGCCAGCAGCCCGGGGGCTAACTATGGCTACACCTTC. It translates to CASSPGANYGYTF.

J is TRBJ1-1 and V is TRBV9; tentatively, D is TRBD1 (6 bases). Germline CDR1 SGDLS, CDR2 YYNGEE. V lost 4 bases, J lost 8 bases, and 15 bases lay in between. The CDR3 length is 13 residues. The CDR3 loop reads CASSPQGGREAFF. CDR3 DNA: TGTGCCAGCAGCCCACAGGGTGGGCGGGAAGCTTTCTTT.

This sequence joins TRBV5-5 and TRBJ1-2, with 9 bases identical to TRBD1. Germline trimming cut 0 bases from V and 0 bases from J; bases unmatched to any gene: 12. This CDR3 has 19 residues. The V gene's germline CDR1 is SGHKS and CDR2 YYEKEE (reference sequence). For the CDR3, the DNA is TGTGCCAGCAGCTTGGCCATCAGCGGGACAGGGACGACTAACTATGGCTACACCTTC. Its translation: CASSLAISGTGTTNYGYTF. The full variable domain, in which reference TRBV5-5 and TRBJ1-2 provide the parts outside the CDR3, is DAGVTQSPTHLIKTRGQQVTLRCSPISGHKSVSWYQQVLGQGPQFIFQYYEKEERGRGNFPDRFSARQFPNYSSELNVNALLLGDSALYLCASSLAISGTGTTNYGYTFGSGTRLTVV.

The genes are TRBV2 and TRBJ2-3; TRBD2 aligns across 7 bases. With 3 bases clipped from V and 8 bases from J, the junction kept 2 bases outside the gene matches. CDR3 length: 12 residues. Per the germline V gene, CDR1 is SNHLY and CDR2 is FYNNEI. CDR3 coding DNA: TGTGCCAGCAGTGATAGGGAGGGTACGCAGTATTTT. Protein: CASSDREGTQYF.

The gene calls are TRBV5-1 and TRBJ2-5; TRBD2 matches 10 bases. V was clipped by 4 bases and J by 2 bases; unmatched bases: 2. There are 14 residues in the CDR3. CDR1 is SGHRS, CDR2 YFSETQ, per germline. The CDR3 DNA sequence: TGCGCCAGCAGCCGGACTAGCGGACAAGAGACCCAGTACTTC. Translated, it gives CASSRTSGQETQYF.